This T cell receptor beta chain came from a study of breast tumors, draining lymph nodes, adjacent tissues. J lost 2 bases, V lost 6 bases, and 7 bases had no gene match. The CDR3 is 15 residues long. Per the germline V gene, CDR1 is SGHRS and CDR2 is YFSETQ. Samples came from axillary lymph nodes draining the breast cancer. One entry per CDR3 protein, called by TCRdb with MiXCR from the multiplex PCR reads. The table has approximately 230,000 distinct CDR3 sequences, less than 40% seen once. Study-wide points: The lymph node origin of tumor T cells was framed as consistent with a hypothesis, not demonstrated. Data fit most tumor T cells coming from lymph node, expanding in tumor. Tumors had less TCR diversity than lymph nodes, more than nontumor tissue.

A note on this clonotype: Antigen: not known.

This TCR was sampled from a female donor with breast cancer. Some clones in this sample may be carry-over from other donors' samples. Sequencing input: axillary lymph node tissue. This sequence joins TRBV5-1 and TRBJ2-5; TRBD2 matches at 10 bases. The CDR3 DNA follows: TGCGCCAGCACCCTGACTAGCGGGTCTCAAGAGACCCAGTACTTC. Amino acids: CASTLTSGSQETQYF.